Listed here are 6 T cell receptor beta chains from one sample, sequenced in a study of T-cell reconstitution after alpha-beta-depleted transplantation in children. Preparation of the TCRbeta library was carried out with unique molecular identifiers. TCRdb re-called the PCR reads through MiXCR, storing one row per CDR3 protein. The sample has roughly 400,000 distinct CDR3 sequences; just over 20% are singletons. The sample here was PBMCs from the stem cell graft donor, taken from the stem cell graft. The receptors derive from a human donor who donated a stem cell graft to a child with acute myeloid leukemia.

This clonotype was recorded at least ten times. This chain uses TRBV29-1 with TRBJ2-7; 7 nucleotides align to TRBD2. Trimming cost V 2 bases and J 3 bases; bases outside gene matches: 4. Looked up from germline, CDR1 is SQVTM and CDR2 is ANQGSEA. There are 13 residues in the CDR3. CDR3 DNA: TGCAGCGTTGAACCAGCGGGGCTCTACGAGCAGTACTTC. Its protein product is CSVEPAGLYEQYF.

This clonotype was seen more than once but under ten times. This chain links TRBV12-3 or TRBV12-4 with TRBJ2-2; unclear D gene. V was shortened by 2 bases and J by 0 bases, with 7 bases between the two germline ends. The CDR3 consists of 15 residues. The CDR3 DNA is TGTGCCAGCAGTTTAAAAGGCCCGAACACCGGGGAGCTGTTTTTT. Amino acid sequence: CASSLKGPNTGELFF.

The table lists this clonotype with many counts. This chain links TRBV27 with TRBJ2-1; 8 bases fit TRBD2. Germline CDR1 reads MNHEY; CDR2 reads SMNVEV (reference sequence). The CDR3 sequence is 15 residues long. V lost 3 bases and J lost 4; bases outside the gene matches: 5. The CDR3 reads CASSLQTSVYNEQFF. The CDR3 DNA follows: TGTGCCAGCAGTTTGCAGACTAGCGTATACAATGAGCAGTTCTTC.

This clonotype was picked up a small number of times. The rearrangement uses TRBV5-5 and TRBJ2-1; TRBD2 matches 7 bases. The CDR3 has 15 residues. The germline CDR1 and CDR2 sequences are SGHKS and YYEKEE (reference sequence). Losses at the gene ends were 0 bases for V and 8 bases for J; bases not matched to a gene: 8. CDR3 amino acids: CASSLGAGEGDEQFF. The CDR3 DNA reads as TGTGCCAGCAGCTTGGGCGCGGGAGAGGGCGATGAGCAGTTCTTC.

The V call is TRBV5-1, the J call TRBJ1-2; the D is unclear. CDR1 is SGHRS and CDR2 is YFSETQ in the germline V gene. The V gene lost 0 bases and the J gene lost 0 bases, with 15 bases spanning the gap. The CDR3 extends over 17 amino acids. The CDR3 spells CASSLAGQALTNYGYTF. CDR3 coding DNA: TGCGCCAGCAGCTTGGCCGGTCAGGCCCTTACTAACTATGGCTACACCTTC.

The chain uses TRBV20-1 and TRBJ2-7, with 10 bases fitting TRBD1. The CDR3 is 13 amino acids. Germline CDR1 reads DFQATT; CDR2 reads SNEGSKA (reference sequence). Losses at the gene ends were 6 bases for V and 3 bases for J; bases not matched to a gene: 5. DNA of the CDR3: TGCAGTGCCCCGACAGGGGGCGTCTACGAGCAGTACTTC. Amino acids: CSAPTGGVYEQYF.